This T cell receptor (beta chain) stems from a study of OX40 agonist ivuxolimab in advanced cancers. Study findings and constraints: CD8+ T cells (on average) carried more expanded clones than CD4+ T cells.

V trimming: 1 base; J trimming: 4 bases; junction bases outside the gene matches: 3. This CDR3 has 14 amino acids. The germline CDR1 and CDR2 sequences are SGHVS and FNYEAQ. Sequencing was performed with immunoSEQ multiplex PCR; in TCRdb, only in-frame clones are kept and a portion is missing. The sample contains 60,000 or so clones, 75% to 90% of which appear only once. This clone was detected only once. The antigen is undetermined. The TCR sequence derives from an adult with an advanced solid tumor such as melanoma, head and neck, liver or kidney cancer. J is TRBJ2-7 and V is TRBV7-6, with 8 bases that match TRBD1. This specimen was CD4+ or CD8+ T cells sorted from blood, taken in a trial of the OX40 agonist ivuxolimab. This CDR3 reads CASSLGDRQYEQYF. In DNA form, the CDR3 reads TGTGCCAGCAGCTTAGGGGACAGGCAATACGAGCAGTACTTC.